These T cell receptor beta chains were read from a single sample in a study of Ad26.COV2.S vaccination and SARS-CoV-2 variants. The table came from immunoSEQ multiplex PCR; TCRdb's copy has only in-frame clones and leaves some out. This repertoire shows hundreds of thousands of clones, 92% found once; its top ten account for approximately 1.6%. The sequencing here drew on peripheral blood, taken in a trial of Ad26.COV2.S vaccine versus placebo. The receptor set was obtained from a person between 18 and 59 years old who received the Ad26.COV2.S COVID-19 vaccine or a placebo. CDR3s include the opening cysteine and the closing phenylalanine or tryptophan. D genes are given only for firm matches. Clone size, where shown, is once, few, many, or a class for clones that have expanded.

TRBV4-3	.	.	TRBJ2-3	CASSQRHRTWGTDTQYF	TGCGCCAGCAGCCAACGTCATAGGACCTGGGGCACAGATACGCAGTATTTT
TRBV6-6	TRBD2	.	TRBJ2-7	CASSLAGRELYEQYF	TGTGCCAGCAGTTTGGCAGGGCGGGAGCTCTACGAGCAGTACTTC
TRBV9	.	.	TRBJ1-1	CASSEALGEGTEAFF	TGTGCCAGCAGCGAGGCCTTGGGGGAAGGCACTGAAGCTTTCTTT
TRBV28	.	.	TRBJ1-2	CASTLGTYPYGYTF	TGTGCCAGCACCCTCGGAACTTACCCCTATGGCTACACCTTC
TRBV7-9	.	.	TRBJ2-1	CASSLARSAAHNEQFF	TGTGCCAGCAGCTTAGCGCGGTCGGCAGCACACAATGAGCAGTTCTTC
TRBV11-3	.	.	TRBJ2-2	CASSLFGGGYSPNTGELFF	TGTGCCAGCAGCTTATTCGGTGGGGGGTATAGTCCGAACACCGGGGAGCTGTTTTTT
TRBV19	TRBD1	.	TRBJ2-6	CASGRQGGSGANVLTF	TGTGCCAGTGGGCGACAGGGGGGCTCTGGGGCCAACGTCCTGACTTTC
TRBV5-4	.	few	TRBJ1-1	CASSLVSGRGAFF	TGTGCCAGCAGCTTGGTTTCAGGGCGAGGAGCTTTCTTT
TRBV12-3/TRBV12-4	.	.	TRBJ1-3	CASSRSTGNTIYF	TGTGCCAGCAGTCGGTCGACTGGAAACACCATATATTTT
TRBV19	.	.	TRBJ1-2	CASSIGGAGGYTF	TGTGCCAGTAGTATAGGGGGCGCAGGGGGCTACACCTTC
TRBV9	.	.	TRBJ1-1	CASSVGSSKAFF	TGTGCCAGCAGCGTAGGAAGCAGTAAAGCTTTCTTT
TRBV10-3	TRBD1	.	TRBJ2-1	CAISAGTDQFF	TGTGCCATCAGTGCTGGGACAGATCAGTTCTTC
TRBV3-1/TRBV3-2	.	.	TRBJ1-2	CASSQRMYGYTF	TGTGCCAGCAGCCAGAGAATGTATGGCTACACCTTC
TRBV10-2	.	.	TRBJ1-6	CASSDGGSFDNSPLHF	TGCGCCAGCAGTGACGGAGGATCCTTCGATAATTCACCCCTCCACTTT
TRBV5-5	.	.	TRBJ2-2	CASSLPEVPGHHTGELFF	TGTGCCAGCAGCTTGCCGGAGGTACCGGGACATCACACCGGGGAGCTGTTTTTT
TRBV6-2/TRBV6-3	.	.	TRBJ1-2	CASSWIPESRRNYGYTF	TGTGCCAGCAGCTGGATCCCCGAATCCAGACGAAACTATGGCTACACCTTC
TRBV27	TRBD1	once	TRBJ1-2	CASSLQGAEYGYTF	TGTGCCAGCAGTCTTCAGGGGGCCGAGTATGGCTACACCTTC
TRBV6-5	.	.	TRBJ1-1	CASSPGLNTEAFF	TGTGCCAGCAGTCCCGGTCTGAACACTGAAGCTTTCTTT
TRBV3-1/TRBV3-2	.	.	TRBJ2-7	CASSQVGPYEQYF	TGTGCCAGCAGCCAAGTCGGACCCTACGAGCAGTACTTC
TRBV7-2	TRBD1	once	TRBJ2-7	CASSLMLGAGGREQYF	TGTGCCAGCAGCTTAATGTTAGGCGCAGGGGGCCGCGAGCAGTACTTC
TRBV28	.	.	TRBJ2-1	CASSSHRLFRNSYNEQFF	TGTGCCAGCAGTTCGCACAGACTCTTTAGGAACTCCTACAATGAGCAGTTCTTC
TRBV7-2	TRBD2	.	TRBJ2-7	CASSPRLAGGYEQYF	TGTGCCAGCAGCCCTCGACTAGCGGGGGGTTACGAGCAGTACTTC
TRBV15	TRBD1	.	TRBJ2-6	CATRAGTGNSGANVLTF	TGTGCCACCCGCGCCGGGACAGGGAACTCTGGGGCCAACGTCCTGACTTTC
TRBV5-5	.	.	TRBJ1-4	CASSFGTGILFREKLFF	TGTGCCAGCAGCTTCGGCACTGGAATCCTCTTCCGTGAAAAACTGTTTTTT
TRBV6-5	.	.	TRBJ2-2	CASRQGLTGELFF	TGTGCCAGCAGGCAAGGGTTAACCGGGGAGCTGTTTTTT
TRBV7-9	TRBD1	few	TRBJ2-2	CASSSGTGKSGELFF	TGTGCCAGCAGCTCCGGGACAGGGAAGTCCGGGGAGCTGTTTTTT
TRBV7-2	.	.	TRBJ2-1	CASSLVTGSPNEQFF	TGTGCCAGCAGCTTAGTCACAGGGTCCCCCAATGAGCAGTTCTTC
TRBV27	.	once	TRBJ2-1	CASSLFVSSNEQFF	TGTGCCAGCAGTTTATTTGTTAGCTCCAATGAGCAGTTCTTC
TRBV9	TRBD2	.	TRBJ2-3	CASSVGSSGDTQYF	TGTGCCAGCAGCGTAGGGTCTAGCGGAGATACGCAGTATTTT
TRBV6-5	.	.	TRBJ1-4	CASSYSRTRREKLFF	TGTGCCAGCAGTTACTCGAGGACTCGGCGAGAAAAACTGTTTTTT
TRBV7-9	.	.	TRBJ2-1	CASSLASHRDIHNEQFF	TGTGCCAGCAGCTTAGCGTCCCACAGGGACATTCACAATGAGCAGTTCTTC
TRBV4-3	TRBD1	.	TRBJ1-5	CASSQTGLSNQPQHF	TGCGCCAGCAGCCAGACAGGGTTAAGCAATCAGCCCCAGCATTTT
TRBV9	.	.	TRBJ1-2	CASSVSTGLYGYTF	TGTGCCAGCAGCGTAAGCACCGGGTTATATGGCTACACCTTC
TRBV29-1	.	.	TRBJ2-1	CSVEPTRGTKFF	TGCAGCGTTGAGCCCACTAGGGGCACAAAGTTCTTC
TRBV2	.	once	TRBJ1-2	CASSEPYPSADGGEGYTF	TGTGCCAGCAGTGAACCTTATCCATCGGCGGACGGGGGAGAAGGCTACACCTTC
TRBV19	TRBD1	once	TRBJ1-6	CASSALTTGDSPLHF	TGTGCCAGTAGTGCCTTGACTACAGGGGATTCACCCCTCCACTTT
TRBV4-3	.	.	TRBJ1-3	CASSQGTREGGNTIYF	TGCGCCAGCAGCCAAGGAACAAGGGAGGGGGGAAACACCATATATTTT
TRBV7-2	TRBD1	.	TRBJ2-7	CASSLDRGSYEQYF	TGTGCCAGCAGCTTAGACAGGGGATCCTACGAGCAGTACTTC
TRBV7-9	TRBD1	.	TRBJ1-1	CASSRGQGTSAFF	TGTGCCAGCAGCCGGGGACAGGGGACTTCGGCTTTCTTT
TRBV2	.	once	TRBJ2-5	CASRLRQIQETQYF	TGTGCCAGCAGACTAAGACAGATCCAAGAGACCCAGTACTTC
TRBV7-9	.	once	TRBJ1-5	CASSPGDGINQPQHF	TGTGCCAGCAGCCCTGGGGACGGAATCAATCAGCCCCAGCATTTT
TRBV18	.	.	TRBJ2-7	CASSPSEESSYEQYF	TGTGCCAGCTCACCGTCGGAGGAAAGCTCCTACGAGCAGTACTTC
TRBV6-5	TRBD1	.	TRBJ2-7	CASSRRGLEQYF	TGTGCCAGCAGCCGAAGGGGGCTCGAGCAGTACTTC
TRBV29-1	.	.	TRBJ2-3	CSVVSRGSTDTQYF	TGCAGCGTTGTTTCCAGGGGCAGCACAGATACGCAGTATTTT
TRBV13	.	.	TRBJ2-1	CASSITWGAYNEQFF	TGTGCCAGCAGCATTACCTGGGGGGCCTACAATGAGCAGTTCTTC
TRBV28	.	.	TRBJ1-4	CASRPGVAMREKLFF	TGTGCCAGCAGACCTGGCGTGGCCATGAGGGAAAAACTGTTTTTT
TRBV6-5	.	.	TRBJ2-5	CASAIRHSKKTQYF	TGTGCCAGCGCCATACGGCATTCCAAGAAGACCCAGTACTTC